This T cell receptor beta chain was profiled in a study of glioma-infiltrating T cells after dendritic cell vaccination. Whole-study context: Samples are from glioblastoma patients in Phase I and II dendritic cell vaccine trials. The study's findings and limits: Estimated pretreatment TIL content predicted outcome after dendritic cell vaccination.

About this clone itself: Its antigen is undetermined.

Time point here: after dendritic cell vaccination, including at tumor progression/relapse. None of the glioblastoma patients had an isocitrate dehydrogenase mutation. Blood PBMC samples: pre-vaccination, two weeks post third vaccination, and at tumor progression. Germline CDR1 reads LNHDA; CDR2 reads SQIVND (reference sequence). V shed 3 bases and J shed 4 bases, with 9 bases lying between them. This CDR3 is 13 amino acids long. The data were produced by immunoSEQ multiplex PCR, yet TCRdb's version contains in-frame clones alone and is incomplete. The sample includes approximately 62,000 clones, approximately 89% of them seen just once.

The V gene is TRBV19, the J gene TRBJ1-2; a weak D match, TRBD1 (5 bases). The sequencing here drew on blood, taken after dendritic cell vaccination. This receptor was identified in a human donor with glioblastoma. The CDR3 here is CASSIPGPYGYTF. CDR3 coding DNA: TGTGCCAGTAGTATCCCAGGGCCCTATGGCTACACCTTC. Looking up the rest from reference TRBV19 and TRBJ1-2 gives the full variable domain: DGGITQSPKYLFRKEGQNVTLSCEQNLNHDAMYWYRQDPGQGLRLIYYSQIVNDFQKGDIAEGYSVSREKKESFPLTVTSAQKNPTAFYLCASSIPGPYGYTFGSGTRLTVV.